What follows are 10 T cell receptor beta chains derived from one specimen sequenced in a study of shared clonotypes between healthy human individuals. Clones were sequenced by immunoSEQ multiplex PCR, and TCRdb holds only the in-frame ones, with some missing. The table records 2 million to 2.5 million clones, less than 95% of them present only once. What was sequenced was naive CD4+ T cells from PBMCs. This sample's subset: CD45RA+ positively selected. These receptors were collected from a man between 18 and 35 years old in good health. Some clones in this sample may be carry-over from other donors' samples.

The chain has TRBV5-1 and TRBJ2-1, with D tentatively TRBD1 (6 bases). V gave up 1 base and J gave up 6 bases, with 17 bases separating them. Looked up from germline, CDR1 is SGHRS and CDR2 is YFSETQ. The CDR3 sequence is 16 residues long. The chain's CDR3 is CASSLLGGDIGNEQFF. The CDR3 DNA reads TGCGCCAGCAGCTTGTTAGGGGGAGACATAGGCAATGAGCAGTTCTTC.

The table lists this clone with a count of one. The chain links TRBV7-2 to TRBJ2-1; D perhaps matches TRBD2 (6 bases). CDR1 and CDR2 from the germline V gene are SGHTA and FQGNSA. This CDR3 has 14 amino acids. V dropped 6 bases and J dropped 6 bases, with 15 bases sitting between them. The CDR3 region has the DNA TGTGCCAGCAGTCCCAAGACGGGGGTCAATGAGCAGTTCTTC. Its translation: CASSPKTGVNEQFF.

The chain couples TRBV27 to TRBJ1-5; D call uncertain. V lost 7 bases, J lost 0 bases, and 4 bases lay in between. Germline-derived CDR1 and CDR2 are MNHEY and SMNVEV (reference sequence). This CDR3 contains 12 residues. The CDR3 loop reads CASTSSNQPQHF. In nucleotides, the CDR3 is TGTGCCAGCACCTCTAGCAATCAGCCCCAGCATTTT.

The chain employs TRBV30 and TRBJ2-3; D call uncertain. Germline V gene lookup returns CDR1 GTSNPN and CDR2 SVGIG (reference sequence). Trimming shortened V by 1 base and J by 0 bases, and 8 bases separated the two germline ends. The CDR3 covers 14 residues. The CDR3 coding sequence is TGTGCCTGGAGTGCCGGAACTAGCACAGATACGCAGTATTTT. This translates into CAWSAGTSTDTQYF.

The chain couples TRBV11-3 to TRBJ1-5; TRBD1 matches at 7 bases. Germline values: CDR1 SGHNT, CDR2 YENEEA. J gave up 6 bases and V 5 bases, and 19 bases lay outside the gene matches. The CDR3 is made up of 18 amino acids. DNA of the CDR3: TGTGCCAGCAGCCGGCGGGACAGCGCCACCGGAGGGGTTCAGCCCCAGCATTTT. Residues: CASSRRDSATGGVQPQHF.

J is TRBJ2-2 and V is TRBV7-6; no reliable D call. The V end was cut by 5 bases, the J end by 4 bases, with 8 bases between. Germline lookup yields CDR1 SGHVS and CDR2 FNYEAQ. CDR3 length: 13 amino acids. For the CDR3, the DNA is TGTGCCAGCAGCAATGGACCCACCGGGGAGCTGTTTTTT. Amino acid sequence: CASSNGPTGELFF.

This clone appeared once. The chain is built from TRBV10-3 and TRBJ2-1, with D maybe TRBD2 (5 bases). Per the germline V gene, CDR1 is ENHRY and CDR2 is SYGVKD. This CDR3 comprises 16 residues. Trimming pared 0 bases from V and 1 base from J, leaving 10 bases between. The CDR3 reads CAISESASLSYNEQFF. CDR3 nucleotides: TGTGCCATCAGTGAGTCGGCTAGCTTGTCCTACAATGAGCAGTTCTTC.

The chain joins TRBV4-2 to TRBJ2-7, with 7 bases that match TRBD1. Germline values: CDR1 LGHNA, CDR2 YNFKEQ. The CDR3 extends over 15 amino acids. Germline trimming cut 2 bases from V and 2 bases from J; bases unmatched to any gene: 6. This CDR3 reads CASSQSGTEAYEQYF. DNA for the CDR3: TGTGCCAGCAGCCAATCCGGGACAGAAGCCTACGAGCAGTACTTC.

The chain is built from TRBV29-1 and TRBJ2-7; TRBD2 is a possible D gene (5 bases). The CDR3 is 11 amino acids. The V gene lost 4 bases and the J gene lost 4 bases, with 8 bases spanning the gap. The V gene's germline CDR1 is SQVTM and CDR2 ANQGSEA. CDR3 in amino acids: CSVGRVYEQYF. The CDR3 coding sequence is TGCAGCGTTGGGCGGGTGTACGAGCAGTACTTC.

This clone was recorded only once. The rearrangement uses TRBV5-1 and TRBJ2-3, with 10 bases identical to TRBD2. Germline values: CDR1 SGHRS, CDR2 YFSETQ. The CDR3 contains 17 residues. V was pared by 4 bases and J by 6 bases, with 14 bases of the junction left unmatched. CDR3 sequence (DNA): TGCGCCAGCAGCGCTTCTAGCGGGAGTTGGGCGGGGGATACGCAGTATTTT. It encodes CASSASSGSWAGDTQYF.